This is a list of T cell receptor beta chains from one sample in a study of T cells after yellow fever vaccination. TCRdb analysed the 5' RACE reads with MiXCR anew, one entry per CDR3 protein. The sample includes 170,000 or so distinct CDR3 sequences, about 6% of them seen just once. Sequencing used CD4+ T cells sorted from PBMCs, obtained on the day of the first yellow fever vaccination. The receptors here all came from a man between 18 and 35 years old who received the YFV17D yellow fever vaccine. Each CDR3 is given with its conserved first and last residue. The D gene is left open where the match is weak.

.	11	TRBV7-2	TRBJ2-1	CASSGGREQFF
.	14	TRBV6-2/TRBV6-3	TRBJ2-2	CASSLIQSTGELFF
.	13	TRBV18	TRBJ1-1	CASSNTANTEAFF
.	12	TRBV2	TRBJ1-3	CASSGRGNTIYF
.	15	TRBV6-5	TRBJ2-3	CASSYRGASTDTQYF
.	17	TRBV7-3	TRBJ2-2	CASSPSGVGDSTGELFF
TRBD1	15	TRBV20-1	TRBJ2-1	CSARAVNRGSYEQFF
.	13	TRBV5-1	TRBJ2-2	CASSSHGTGELFF
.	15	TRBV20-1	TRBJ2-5	CSARDLSRGTETQYF
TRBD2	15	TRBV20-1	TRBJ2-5	CSAKGLAGPQETQYF
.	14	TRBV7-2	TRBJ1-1	CASSLGGTSGGAFF
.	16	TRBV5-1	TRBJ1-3	CASSWSSGTSGNTIYF
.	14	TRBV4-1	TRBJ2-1	CASSQDPGSNEQFF
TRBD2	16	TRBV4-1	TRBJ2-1	CASSQPTSGGRGEQFF
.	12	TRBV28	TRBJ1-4	CASSLLQEKLFF
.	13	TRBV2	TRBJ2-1	CASSEPTVNEQFF
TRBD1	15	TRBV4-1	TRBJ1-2	CASSQVNRGSAGYTF
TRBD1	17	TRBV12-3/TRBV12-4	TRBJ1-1	CASSPPFWTGTTREAFF
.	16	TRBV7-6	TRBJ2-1	CASSLAQAVGYNEQFF
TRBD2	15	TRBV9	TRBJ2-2	CASSRERGHSGELFF
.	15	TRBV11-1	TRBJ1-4	CASSRTAATNEKLFF
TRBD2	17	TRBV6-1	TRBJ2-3	CASSARVLGTSGDTQYF
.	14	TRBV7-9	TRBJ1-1	CASSLRGANTEAFF
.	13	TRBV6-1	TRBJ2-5	CASTPTSTETQYF
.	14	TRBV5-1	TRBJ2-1	CASSPSGPYNEQFF
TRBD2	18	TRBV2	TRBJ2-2	CASSDLGLAGGPTGELFF
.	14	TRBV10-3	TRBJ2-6	CAISEGSGANVLTF
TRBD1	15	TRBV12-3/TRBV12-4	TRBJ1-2	CASSSPRGRNYGYTF
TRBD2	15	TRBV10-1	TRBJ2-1	CASSAEAAGAAEQFF